The entry below describes one T cell receptor (beta chain). This receptor's antigen is unknown. The record has no base qualities; no much larger clone is one base away. Naive CD4 T cells, and even more so naive CD8 T cells, were reduced in the patients, while effector memory subpopulations were expanded. Before TCR sequencing, CD3+CD8+ T cells were sorted from fresh PBMCs. The sample originates from a study of immunodeficiency (dated by TCRdb to between 2018 and 2021). As for the study more broadly: The repertoires were analyzed to search for VDJ recombination defects and oligoclonality.

Genomic DNA was extracted using the QIAamp DNA Blood Mini Kit and was submitted for immunoSEQ repertoire analysis. A standard quantity of genomic DNA template was used for amplification of CDR3 regions by multiplex PCR. The PCR products underwent sequencing on an Illumina platform. Per the authors' processing: Sequences were aligned to a reference, with V, D and J gene definitions taken from IMGT. To eliminate PCR and sequencing errors, a nearest-neighbor clustering algorithm combined closely related sequences. V, D and J usage was analyzed in productive unique and total sequences using ImmunoSEQ Analyzer tools and R version 3.6.1. TCRdb obtained this table from immuneACCESS and retained in-frame rearrangements with V and J assigned. These tables miss some clones; where compared with another copy, unresolved V genes account for less than half of the shortfall, and the remainder is unexplained. V, J and clone size reflect that table, while D and trimming were determined from the DNA. In this sample the table shows around 190 clones, around 80% of which occur a single time. The top ten hold roughly half of the sample.

Study-wide conclusions, independent of this receptor: Compared with control CD8+ T cells, patient CD8+ T cells had restricted TRB V-J pairing and reduced productive entropy. In entropy comparisons, n=3 (open circles) was shown for patients versus healthy controls, and a thymic development effect was only suggested as possible. Based on top-100 and total clonotype frequencies, severe oligoclonality was found in patient CD8+ T cells but not in patient CD4+ T cells.

The sequenced material came from CD8+ T cells from blood. This clonotype was obtained from a young woman with POLD1 deficiency.

The DNA sequence is given as TGTGCCAGCAGCCAAGAGAAGGGTGACACTGAAGCTTTCTTT. It codes for CASSQEKGDTEAFF. This sequence uses TRBV4-2 and TRBJ1-1, with the D gene not confidently named. CDR1 and CDR2, per the germline V gene, are LGHNA and YNFKEQ. V and J are truncated by 0 bases and 3 bases respectively, leaving an intervening sequence of 8 bases. The CDR3 spans 14 residues, from the cysteine through the phenylalanine. Only the CDR3 part of the read is kept: 42 bases, read in frame from the first base.